The 3 T cell receptor beta chains reported below all come from one sample, sequenced in a study of cytomegalovirus exposure and HLA in healthy donors. Primers: 60 Vbeta forward and 13 Jbeta reverse. Assay: immunoSEQ multiplex PCR; the TCRdb copy retains only in-frame clones and omits some. The sample comprises 140,000 to 150,000 clones, roughly 88% of which are singletons, and roughly 0.5% rests with the top ten. Sequencing input: PBMCs. These receptors originate from a woman aged 40-49 years in good health and CMV-seronegative.

This clone was detected once. This chain links TRBV5-8 with TRBJ2-7; 9 positions agree with TRBD2. With 4 bases clipped from V and 5 bases from J, the junction kept 10 bases outside the gene matches. Per the germline V gene, CDR1 is SGHTS and CDR2 is YDEGEE. CDR3 length equals 15 residues. CDR3 DNA: TGTGCCAGCAGCCATCGGGGTAGCGGGAGTCACGAGCAGTACTTC. Protein sequence: CASSHRGSGSHEQYF.

The chain joins TRBV5-1 to TRBJ2-5, with 10 bases that match TRBD2. Germline V gene sequence: CDR1 SGHRS, CDR2 YFSETQ. V was clipped by 5 bases and J by 4 bases; unmatched bases: 8. This CDR3 has 15 residues. This CDR3 is CASRLPGLARETQYF. The CDR3, as DNA: TGCGCCAGCAGATTACCGGGACTAGCGCGAGAGACCCAGTACTTC.

The chain joins TRBV7-2 to TRBJ2-7; weak D call: TRBD2 (6 bases). CDR3 length equals 14 residues. The germline CDR1 and CDR2 sequences are SGHTA and FQGNSA. The V end was cut by 5 bases, the J end by 5 bases, with 16 bases between. The CDR3 here is CASSNLGGFHEQYF. The DNA for the CDR3 is TGTGCCAGCAGCAACCTCGGGGGTTTCCACGAGCAGTACTTC. The full variable domain, its missing parts supplied by reference TRBV7-2 and TRBJ2-7, is GAGVSQSPSNKVTEKGKDVELRCDPISGHTALYWYRQSLGQGLEFLIYFQGNSAPDKSGLPSDRFSAERTGGSVSTLTIQRTQQEDSAVYLCASSNLGGFHEQYFGPGTRLTVT.